A selection of T cell receptor beta chains follows, all from one sample in a study of graft-versus-host responses after intestinal transplantation. Assay used: immunoSEQ multiplex PCR; TCRdb lists only in-frame clones, some missing. The sample contains approximately 89,000 clones, about 93% of which appear only once. These receptors have no known antigen. The sample consisted of unstimulated CD8+ T cells sorted from spleen or lymph node cells, taken before transplant. Receptors were obtained from a human donor who was the organ donor for an intestinal transplant. Each CDR3 is given with its conserved first and last residue. The D gene is left open where the match is weak. Rows give clone size only sometimes, using once, few, many, or a class for an expanded clone.

d_gene	v_gene	j_gene	abundance	CDR3aa	CDR3nt
TRBD1	TRBV25-1	TRBJ1-2	-	CASSGGEQGPLNYGYTF	TGTGCCAGCAGTGGAGGTGAACAGGGGCCGTTAAACTATGGCTACACCTTC
TRBD2	TRBV25-1	TRBJ2-7	-	CASTTGTSGENYEQYF	TGTGCCAGCACCACCGGAACTAGCGGTGAAAATTACGAGCAGTACTTC
TRBD2	TRBV11-2	TRBJ2-3	-	CASSLASGSMNTQYF	TGTGCCAGCAGCTTAGCTAGCGGGAGTATGAATACGCAGTATTTT
TRBD1	TRBV9	TRBJ2-3	-	CASSAYTGGTDTQYF	TGTGCCAGCAGCGCATATACAGGGGGCACAGATACGCAGTATTTT
TRBD1	TRBV7-6	TRBJ2-7	-	CASSSWDRGYEQYF	TGTGCCAGCAGCTCCTGGGACAGGGGGTACGAGCAGTACTTC
-	TRBV18	TRBJ2-5	-	CASSPPPVPSETQYF	TGTGCCAGCTCACCACCTCCCGTCCCCTCAGAGACCCAGTACTTC
TRBD2	TRBV7-9	TRBJ2-1	-	CASSHGTSWSDEQFF	TGTGCCAGCAGCCATGGGACTAGCTGGAGTGATGAGCAGTTCTTC
-	TRBV27	TRBJ2-7	-	CASNNRGAAYEQYF	TGTGCCAGCAACAACCGGGGGGCAGCCTACGAGCAGTACTTC
-	TRBV7-9	TRBJ1-5	-	CASSPTGYSNQPQHF	TGTGCCAGCAGCCCGACGGGTTATAGCAATCAGCCCCAGCATTTT
TRBD1	TRBV2	TRBJ1-6	-	CASRGTDFYNSPLHF	TGTGCCAGCAGGGGGACAGATTTCTATAATTCACCCCTCCACTTT
TRBD1	TRBV5-6	TRBJ2-3	-	CASSLGQGARDTQYF	TGTGCCAGCAGCTTGGGTCAGGGGGCCAGAGATACGCAGTATTTT
-	TRBV15	TRBJ2-1	-	CATSMGMGASYNEQFF	TGTGCCACCAGCATGGGCATGGGGGCCTCCTACAATGAGCAGTTCTTC
-	TRBV28	TRBJ2-6	-	CASSLQGAGANVLTF	TGTGCCAGCAGTTTACAGGGTGCTGGGGCCAACGTCCTGACTTTC
-	TRBV21-1	TRBJ2-2	-	CASSKANRTGANTGELFF	TGTGCCAGCAGCAAAGCAAATAGGACAGGGGCCAACACCGGGGAGCTGTTTTTT
-	TRBV9	TRBJ1-2	-	CASSTYADGYTF	TGTGCCAGCAGCACCTACGCGGATGGCTACACCTTC
-	TRBV5-1	TRBJ2-2	-	CASSLGGGELFF	TGCGCCAGCAGCTTGGGCGGCGGGGAGCTGTTTTTT
TRBD1	TRBV29-1	TRBJ2-7	few	CSAMTGDSYEQYF	TGCAGCGCTATGACAGGGGACTCCTACGAGCAGTACTTC
TRBD2	TRBV9	TRBJ2-7	-	CASSSSGRARPYEQYF	TGTGCCAGCAGCAGCAGCGGGAGGGCCCGTCCCTACGAGCAGTACTTC
TRBD1	TRBV6-5	TRBJ2-7	-	CASSPTGVSYEQYF	TGTGCCAGCAGTCCCACAGGGGTTTCCTACGAGCAGTACTTC
-	TRBV30	TRBJ2-1	-	CAWSDASSYNEQFF	TGTGCCTGGAGCGATGCCAGCTCCTACAATGAGCAGTTCTTC
TRBD1	TRBV4-1	TRBJ2-3	-	CASSPSRDRGSTDTQYF	TGCGCCAGCAGCCCCTCACGAGACAGGGGAAGCACAGATACGCAGTATTTT
TRBD2	TRBV30	TRBJ2-3	once	CAWRALAITQYF	TGTGCCTGGAGGGCACTAGCGATTACGCAGTATTTT
-	TRBV7-8	TRBJ2-7	-	CASSLVSSDTFTYEQYF	TGTGCCAGCAGCTTAGTCTCCTCGGACACCTTTACCTACGAGCAGTACTTC
-	TRBV7-9	TRBJ1-1	-	CASSLSGADAEAFF	TGTGCCAGCAGCTTGTCAGGGGCGGACGCTGAAGCTTTCTTT
-	TRBV7-7	TRBJ1-1	-	CASSLASGTEAFF	TGTGCTAGCAGCTTAGCTAGCGGGACTGAAGCTTTCTTT
-	TRBV7-9	TRBJ1-2	-	CASSLGLDYGYTF	TGTGCCAGCAGCTTAGGGCTGGACTATGGCTACACCTTC
-	TRBV28	TRBJ1-2	-	CASSFGDYDNYGYTF	TGTGCCAGCAGTTTTGGGGACTATGATAACTATGGCTACACCTTC
TRBD2	TRBV9	TRBJ2-3	-	CASSVSGGPSILSTDTQYF	TGTGCCAGCAGCGTTAGCGGGGGACCTAGTATACTAAGCACAGATACGCAGTATTTT
-	TRBV10-3	TRBJ2-3	-	CAIAPVESDTQYF	TGTGCCATCGCCCCCGTGGAGTCAGATACGCAGTATTTT
-	TRBV5-1	TRBJ2-5	-	CASSLPALTGSEETQYF	TGCGCCAGCAGCTTGCCGGCCTTGACAGGCTCGGAAGAGACCCAGTACTTC
-	TRBV28	TRBJ2-7	-	CASSLLGQGPYEQYF	TGTGCCAGCAGTTTACTGGGGCAGGGGCCCTACGAGCAGTACTTC
TRBD2	TRBV11-3	TRBJ2-1	-	CASSLGEGLAGVGEQFF	TGTGCCAGCAGCTTAGGGGAAGGACTAGCGGGAGTTGGTGAGCAGTTCTTC
-	TRBV18	TRBJ1-5	-	CASSHRQVNQPQHF	TGTGCCAGCTCACATAGACAGGTAAATCAGCCCCAGCATTTT
TRBD2	TRBV5-4	TRBJ2-1	-	CASSDPVASGLSSYNEQFF	TGTGCCAGCAGTGATCCGGTGGCTAGCGGACTTAGCTCCTACAATGAGCAGTTCTTC
-	TRBV4-1	TRBJ2-2	-	CASSQGHRNTGELFF	TGCGCCAGCAGCCAAGGTCACAGGAACACCGGGGAGCTGTTTTTT
-	TRBV5-1	TRBJ1-2	-	CASRKRRVVFGYTF	TGCGCCAGCAGGAAGAGGAGGGTTGTGTTTGGCTACACCTTC
TRBD1	TRBV13	TRBJ2-7	-	CASTVRGGQGSYEQYF	TGTGCCAGCACCGTTAGAGGCGGACAGGGATCCTACGAGCAGTACTTC
TRBD2	TRBV14	TRBJ2-2	-	CASSQDELAGERTGELFF	TGTGCCAGCAGCCAAGACGAACTAGCGGGAGAGAGGACCGGGGAGCTGTTTTTT
-	TRBV18	TRBJ2-5	-	CASSPGYRGLETQYF	TGTGCCAGCTCACCAGGATATCGGGGTTTGGAGACCCAGTACTTC
TRBD2	TRBV10-3	TRBJ2-2	-	CAISGLAGGRAGELFF	TGTGCCATCAGTGGACTAGCGGGGGGCCGGGCCGGGGAGCTGTTTTTT
TRBD1	TRBV30	TRBJ2-7	-	CAWSVGTADYEQYF	TGTGCCTGGAGTGTCGGGACAGCCGACTACGAGCAGTACTTC